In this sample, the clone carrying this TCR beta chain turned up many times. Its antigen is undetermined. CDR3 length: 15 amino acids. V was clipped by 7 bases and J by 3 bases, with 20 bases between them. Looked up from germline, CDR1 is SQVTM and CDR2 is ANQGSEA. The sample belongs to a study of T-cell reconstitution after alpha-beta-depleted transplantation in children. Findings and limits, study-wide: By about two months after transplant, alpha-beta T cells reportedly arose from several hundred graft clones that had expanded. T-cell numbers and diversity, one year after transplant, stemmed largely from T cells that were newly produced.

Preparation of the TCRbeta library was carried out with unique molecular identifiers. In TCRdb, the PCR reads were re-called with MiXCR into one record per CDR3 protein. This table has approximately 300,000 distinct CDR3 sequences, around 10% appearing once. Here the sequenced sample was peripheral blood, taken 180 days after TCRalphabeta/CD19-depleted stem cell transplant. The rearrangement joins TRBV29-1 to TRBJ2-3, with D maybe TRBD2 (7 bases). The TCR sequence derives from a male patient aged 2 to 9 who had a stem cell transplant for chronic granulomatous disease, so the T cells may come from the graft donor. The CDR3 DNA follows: TGCAGCGCCTCAACGTTGGGGGGGCTGACAGATACGCAGTATTTT. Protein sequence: CSASTLGGLTDTQYF.